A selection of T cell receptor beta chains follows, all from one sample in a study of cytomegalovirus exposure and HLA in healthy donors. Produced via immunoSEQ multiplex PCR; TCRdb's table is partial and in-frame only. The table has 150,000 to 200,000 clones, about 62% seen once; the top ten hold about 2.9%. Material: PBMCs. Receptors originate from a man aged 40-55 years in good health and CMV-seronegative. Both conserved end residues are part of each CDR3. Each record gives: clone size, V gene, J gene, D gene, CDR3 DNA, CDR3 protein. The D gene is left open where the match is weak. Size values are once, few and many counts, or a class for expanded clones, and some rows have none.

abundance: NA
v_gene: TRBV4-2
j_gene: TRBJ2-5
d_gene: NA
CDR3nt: TGTGCCAGCAGCCAAGAGCCGGGGGAGACCCAGTACTTC
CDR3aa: CASSQEPGETQYF

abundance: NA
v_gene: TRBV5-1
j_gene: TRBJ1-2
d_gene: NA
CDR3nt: TGCGCCACCCCCTCCTCGGGCGGGAACTATGGCTACACCTTC
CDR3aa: CATPSSGGNYGYTF

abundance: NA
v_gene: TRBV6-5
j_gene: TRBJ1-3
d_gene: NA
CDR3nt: TGTGCCAGCAGTTTCCGCTCCGGGCAGGGGCCGCCTAATTTT
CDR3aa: CASSFRSGQGPPNF

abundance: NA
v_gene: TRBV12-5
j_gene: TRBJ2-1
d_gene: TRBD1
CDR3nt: TGTGCTAGTGGTTTGGGCTCGGGACAGGGGAGCCCCTACAATGAGCAGTTCTTC
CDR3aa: CASGLGSGQGSPYNEQFF

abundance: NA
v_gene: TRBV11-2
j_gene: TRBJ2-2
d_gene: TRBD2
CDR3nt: TGTGCCAGCAGCTTGACTAGCGGGAGTACCGGGGAGCTGTTTTTT
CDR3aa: CASSLTSGSTGELFF

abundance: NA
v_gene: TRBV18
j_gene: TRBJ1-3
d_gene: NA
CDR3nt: TGTGCCAGCTCACCTAACCTACAGGGAGGGATCTCTGGAAACACCATATATTTT
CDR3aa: CASSPNLQGGISGNTIYF

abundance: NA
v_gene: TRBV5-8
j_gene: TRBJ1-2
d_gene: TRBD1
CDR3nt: TGTGCCAGCAGCTCCCGGGACAGGGCTGTTAACTATGGCTACACCTTC
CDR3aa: CASSSRDRAVNYGYTF

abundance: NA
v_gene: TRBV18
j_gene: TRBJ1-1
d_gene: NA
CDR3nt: TGTGCCAGCTCACCGCTGACCAGGGACACTGAAGCTTTCTTT
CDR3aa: CASSPLTRDTEAFF

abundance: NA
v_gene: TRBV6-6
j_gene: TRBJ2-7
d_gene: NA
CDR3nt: TGTGCCAGCAGTTTCCGCTCGCGGTCCTCCTACGAGCAGTACTTC
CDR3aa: CASSFRSRSSYEQYF

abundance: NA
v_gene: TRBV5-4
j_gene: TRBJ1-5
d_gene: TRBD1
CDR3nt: TGTGCCACCACTCAACAGGGGGTGAATCAGCCCCAGCATTTT
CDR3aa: CATTQQGVNQPQHF

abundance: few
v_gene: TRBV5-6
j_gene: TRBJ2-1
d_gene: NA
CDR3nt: TGTGCCAGCAGCGTATACAATGAGCAGTTCTTC
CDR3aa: CASSVYNEQFF

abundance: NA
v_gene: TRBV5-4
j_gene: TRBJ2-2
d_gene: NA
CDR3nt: TGTGCCAGCAGCTTTGGAGCGGGCCCAACCGGGGAGCTGTTTTTT
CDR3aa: CASSFGAGPTGELFF

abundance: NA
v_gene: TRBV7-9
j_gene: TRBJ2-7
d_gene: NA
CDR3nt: TGTTCCAGCAGCTTAGCGTTAACGGGTCCCAACGAGCAGTACTTC
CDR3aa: CSSSLALTGPNEQYF

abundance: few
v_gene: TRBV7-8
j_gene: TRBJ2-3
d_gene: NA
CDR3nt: TGTGCCAGCAGCTTATTTGGGGGGTGGGACACAGATACGCAGTATTTT
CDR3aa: CASSLFGGWDTDTQYF

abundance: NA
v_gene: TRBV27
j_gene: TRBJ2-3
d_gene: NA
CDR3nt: TGTGCCAGCCTAAAACCCGGCACAGATACGCAGTATTTT
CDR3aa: CASLKPGTDTQYF

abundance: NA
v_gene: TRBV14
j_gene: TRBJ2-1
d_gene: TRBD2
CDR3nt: TGTGCCAGCAGCCAAGTAGCGGGGGGGAACAATGAGCAGTTCTTC
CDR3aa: CASSQVAGGNNEQFF

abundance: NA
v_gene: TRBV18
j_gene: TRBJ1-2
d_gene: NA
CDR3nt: TGTGCCAGCTCACCGGGACAAGAAAACTATGGCTACACCTTC
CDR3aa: CASSPGQENYGYTF

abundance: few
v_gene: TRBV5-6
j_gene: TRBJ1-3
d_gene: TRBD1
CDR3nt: TGTGCCAGCAGCTTGCAGGGACAGCTAATAAACACCATATATTTT
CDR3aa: CASSLQGQLINTIYF

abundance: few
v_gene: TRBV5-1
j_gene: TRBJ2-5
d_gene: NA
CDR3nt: TGCGCCAGCAGCTTGGCCCCCCGGAGGGAGACCCAGTACTTC
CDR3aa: CASSLAPRRETQYF

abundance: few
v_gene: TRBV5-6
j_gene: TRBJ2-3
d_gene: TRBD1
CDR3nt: TGTGCCAGCAGCTTACCCTCCCTGTCAGACAGGGGAGTAGATACGCAGTATTTT
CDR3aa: CASSLPSLSDRGVDTQYF

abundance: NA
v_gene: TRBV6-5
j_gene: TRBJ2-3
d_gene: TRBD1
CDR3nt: TGTGCCAGCAGTTGGGACAGGGCTGGTGATACGCAGTATTTT
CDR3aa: CASSWDRAGDTQYF

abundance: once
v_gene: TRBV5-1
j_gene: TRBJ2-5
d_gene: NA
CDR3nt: TGCGCCAGCAGCTTGGCCAACGGGTACCAAGAGACCCAGTACTTC
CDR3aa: CASSLANGYQETQYF

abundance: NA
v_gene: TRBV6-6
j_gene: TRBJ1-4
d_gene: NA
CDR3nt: TGTGCCAGCAGGCCAACTACAGGCTCTAAACTGTTTTTT
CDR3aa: CASRPTTGSKLFF

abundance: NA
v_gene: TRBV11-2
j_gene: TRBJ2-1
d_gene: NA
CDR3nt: TGTGCCAGCAGCTTAGTCCTACAGGTCGAAGGCTCTGAGCAGTTCTTC
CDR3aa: CASSLVLQVEGSEQFF

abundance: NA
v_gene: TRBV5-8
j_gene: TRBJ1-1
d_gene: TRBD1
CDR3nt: TGTGCCAGCAGCTTGCACGGACAGGTTATTTTGGGGAACACTGAAGCTTTCTTT
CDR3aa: CASSLHGQVILGNTEAFF

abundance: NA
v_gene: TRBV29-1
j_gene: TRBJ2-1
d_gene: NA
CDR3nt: TGCAGCGTTTTCGGAGATGAGCAGTTCTTC
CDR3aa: CSVFGDEQFF

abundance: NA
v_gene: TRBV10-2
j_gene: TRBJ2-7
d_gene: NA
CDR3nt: TGCGCCAGCAATCCGGTTAGCTCCTACGAGCAGTACTTC
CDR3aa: CASNPVSSYEQYF

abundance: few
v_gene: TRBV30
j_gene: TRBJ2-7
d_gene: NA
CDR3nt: TGTGCCCTAGCGCCCAGGAGCTCCTACGAGCAGTACTTC
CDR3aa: CALAPRSSYEQYF